This passage covers 22 T cell receptor beta chains from one sample sequenced in a study of early T cells in non-severe SARS-CoV-2 infection. TCRdb analysed the 5' RACE reads with MiXCR anew, one entry per CDR3 protein. The sample has just under 65,000 distinct CDR3 sequences, about 6% seen once. The source material was whole blood, sampled at baseline. The receptor set was obtained from an adult who was a healthcare worker with PCR-confirmed SARS-CoV-2 infection or an uninfected control (not recorded which).

This clonotype turned up a few times. V gene TRBV6-6 combines with J gene TRBJ2-1, with 10 bases matching TRBD2. CDR3 length: 16 residues. Germline values: CDR1 MNHNY, CDR2 SVGAGI (reference sequence). The V and J ends lost 7 bases and 2 bases, in that order; junction bases with no gene match: 8. CDR3 sequence reads: CASINLSGRAYNEQFF. CDR3 nucleotide sequence: TGTGCCAGCATAAACCTCAGCGGGAGGGCCTACAATGAGCAGTTCTTC.

This clonotype was counted at least ten times. This chain links TRBV2 with TRBJ2-1, with 7 bases matching TRBD2. Trimming cost V 7 bases and J 7 bases; bases outside gene matches: 19. CDR1 SNHLY and CDR2 FYNNEI come from the germline V gene. CDR3 length: 17 amino acids. The CDR3 loop is CASKDHTAGPVGNEQFF. DNA of the CDR3: TGTGCCAGCAAGGACCACACAGCGGGACCCGTAGGGAATGAGCAGTTCTTC.

This clonotype was detected only a few times. The chain employs TRBV20-1 and TRBJ2-7; D unclear. Germline loops: CDR1 DFQATT, CDR2 SNEGSKA (reference sequence). CDR3 length: 10 residues. V lost 3 bases to trimming and J lost 7 bases, with 7 bases between them. In DNA form, the CDR3 reads TGCAGTGCTAGGGGGTCGGAGCAGTACTTC. The encoded protein is CSARGSEQYF.

This clonotype appeared a few times. The chain joins TRBV28 to TRBJ1-2, with D perhaps TRBD1 (6 bases). Germline CDR1 is MDHEN and CDR2 is SYDVKM. The CDR3 is 12 amino acids. The ends were cut back, 7 bases at V and 8 bases at J, with 14 bases in the middle. CDR3 coding DNA: TGTGCCAGCAATCCTCAGGGGAGAGGCTACACCTTC. Protein sequence: CASNPQGRGYTF.

This clonotype turned up a few times. This chain links TRBV7-9 with TRBJ1-6; D unclear. The ends were cut back, 1 base at V and 10 bases at J, with 8 bases in the middle. There are 13 residues in the CDR3. Germline V gives CDR1 SEHNR, CDR2 FQNEAQ (reference sequence). The CDR3 nucleotides read TGTGCCAGCAGCTTAGACGTAGAATCACCCCTCCACTTT. This gives the protein CASSLDVESPLHF.

This clonotype was counted only a few times. The chain employs TRBV6-5 and TRBJ2-7; D is ambiguous. Germline-derived CDR1 and CDR2 are MNHEY and SVGAGI. The CDR3 sequence is 13 residues long. The V end was cut by 3 bases, the J end by 2 bases, with 8 bases between. CDR3 in DNA: TGTGCCAGCAGTTATGCAGCTACCTACGAGCAGTACTTC. It translates to CASSYAATYEQYF.

This clonotype was seen repeatedly, ten times or more. The gene calls are TRBV20-1 and TRBJ2-7, with TRBD2 matching over 11 bases. J lost 0 bases, V lost 3 bases, and 4 bases had no gene match. CDR3 length: 15 amino acids. The germline V gene encodes CDR1 DFQATT and CDR2 SNEGSKA (reference sequence). The CDR3 nucleotides are TGCAGTGCTAGTTCCGGGACTAGCGGCTCCTACGAGCAGTACTTC. This encodes CSASSGTSGSYEQYF.

There are many counts of this clonotype. The V call is TRBV11-2, the J call TRBJ2-7, with 7 bases that match TRBD2. CDR1 and CDR2 (germline): SGHAT, FQNNGV. CDR3 length: 18 residues. V dropped 5 bases and J dropped 0; count of bases not matched to a gene: 16. CDR3 amino acids: CASSRDYLSIRRSYEQYF. The DNA for the CDR3 is TGTGCCAGCAGCCGGGACTACCTTAGCATCAGACGCTCCTACGAGCAGTACTTC. The full variable domain, completed using reference TRBV11-2 and TRBJ2-7, is EAGVAQSPRYKIIEKRQSVAFWCNPISGHATLYWYQQILGQGPKLLIQFQNNGVVDDSQLPKDRFSAERLKGVDSTLKIQPAKLEDSAVYLCASSRDYLSIRRSYEQYFGPGTRLTVT.

The CDR3 DNA is TGCAGTGCTAGGCGCCTTGGCGGGAGTGGTCACAATGAGCAGTTCTTC. As protein: CSARRLGGSGHNEQFF. This chain links TRBV20-1 with TRBJ2-1, with 7 bases fitting TRBD2. Unmatched junction bases numbered 13, after V lost 3 bases and J lost 5 bases. CDR1 is DFQATT and CDR2 is SNEGSKA in the germline V gene (reference sequence). CDR3 size: 16 residues.

In its sample, this clonotype was seen many times. V is TRBV27 and J is TRBJ2-7; 10 nucleotides align to TRBD2. The V gene's germline CDR1 is MNHEY and CDR2 SMNVEV (reference sequence). The CDR3 is 13 amino acids. V gave up 8 bases and J gave up 6 bases; unmatched junction bases: 7. CDR3 residues: CASQAGGPAEQYF. CDR3 in DNA: TGTGCCAGCCAAGCGGGAGGGCCCGCCGAGCAGTACTTC.

The table lists this clonotype with many counts. The chain is built from TRBV12-3 or TRBV12-4 and TRBJ2-5; 8 bases agree with TRBD2. Germline trimming cut 6 bases from V and 2 bases from J; bases unmatched to any gene: 14. This CDR3 contains 17 residues. The CDR3 nucleotides read TGTGCCAGCAGCCCGGGAGGTAGCGGGACTATACAAGAGACCCAGTACTTC. Amino acid sequence: CASSPGGSGTIQETQYF.

This clonotype was seen a handful of times. Possible read error: a much larger clone is one base away. The chain has TRBV5-4 and TRBJ2-1, with D tentatively TRBD1 (8 bases). The CDR3 is made up of 13 amino acids. Germline CDR1 SGHNT, CDR2 YYREEE (reference sequence). CDR3: CVIPDRGGNEQFF. CDR3 in DNA: TGTGTCATCCCCGACAGGGGAGGGAATGAGCAGTTCTTC. The whole variable domain, filled in from reference TRBV5-4 and TRBJ2-1, reads ETGVTQSPTHLIKTRGQQVTLRCSSQSGHNTVSWYQQALGQGPQFIFQYYREEENGRGNFPPRFSGLQFPNYSSELNVNALELDDSALYLCVIPDRGGNEQFFGPGTRLTVL.

There are a few counts of this clonotype. The chain couples TRBV24-1 to TRBJ2-2, with 9 bases matching TRBD2. J lost 5 bases, V lost 4 bases, and 10 bases had no gene match. Germline values: CDR1 KGHDR, CDR2 SFDVKD. This CDR3 is built from 17 residues. CDR3 sequence reads: CATSDPGSGRYTGELFF. The DNA of the CDR3 is TGTGCCACCAGTGACCCCGGGAGCGGGAGGTATACCGGGGAGCTGTTTTTT.

At least ten counts were recorded for this clonotype. The genes are TRBV7-8 and TRBJ1-3; tentative D call: TRBD1 (5 bases). This CDR3 has 14 residues. Trimming stripped 2 bases from V and 7 bases from J, with 12 bases between. Germline assignment: CDR1 SGHVS and CDR2 FQNEAQ. The CDR3, as DNA: TGTGCCAGCAGCTTATCGGCAGGGCGGAACACCATATATTTT. Amino acids: CASSLSAGRNTIYF.

This clonotype has a handful of counts. J is TRBJ1-1 and V is TRBV30; D gene uncertain. This CDR3 has 11 residues. V was pared by 6 bases and J by 3 bases, with 8 bases between. CDR1 GTSNPN and CDR2 SVGIG come from the germline V gene (reference sequence). CDR3 DNA sequence: TGTGCCTGCCAAAGGGACACTGAAGCTTTCTTT. It specifies CACQRDTEAFF.

This clonotype occurred many times. No DNA is shown, since the ends of the CDR3 on it are uncertain; the CDR3 is the one TCRdb lists. Here the CDR3 reads CISVPEVKAYQDRGATNEKLFF. The J gene is TRBJ1-4, the V gene TRBV7-5; the D segment call TRBD1 is taken from the table without a DNA check. TRBV7-5 is a pseudogene locus. Including both end residues, the CDR3 is 22 amino acids long.

The J gene is TRBJ1-6, the V gene TRBV5-5; 11 bases agree with TRBD1. Looked up from germline, CDR1 is SGHKS and CDR2 is YYEKEE (reference sequence). The CDR3 runs 15 residues. The V and J ends lost 4 bases and 9 bases, in that order; junction bases with no gene match: 6. The DNA of the CDR3 is TGTGCCAGCAGCATTACCGGGACAGGGGGTTCACCCCTCCACTTT. The encoded protein is CASSITGTGGSPLHF. The full variable domain, rest sourced from reference TRBV5-5 and TRBJ1-6, is DAGVTQSPTHLIKTRGQQVTLRCSPISGHKSVSWYQQVLGQGPQFIFQYYEKEERGRGNFPDRFSARQFPNYSSELNVNALLLGDSALYLCASSITGTGGSPLHFGNGTRLTVT.

V gene TRBV20-1 combines with J gene TRBJ2-4, with D unclear. This CDR3 has 13 residues. The germline V gene has CDR1 DFQATT and CDR2 SNEGSKA (reference sequence). CDR3 amino acids: CRAWAPGQNIQYF. Here the CDR3 DNA reads TGCAGGGCTTGGGCCCCCGGCCAGAACATTCAGTACTTC.

This clonotype was picked up a small number of times. The gene calls are TRBV7-8 and TRBJ2-1; 11 positions match TRBD2. The ends lost 4 bases at V and 0 bases at J; junction bases unmatched: 5. The CDR3 length is 17 residues. Germline V gives CDR1 SGHVS, CDR2 FQNEAQ. The CDR3 DNA reads TGTGCCAGCAGCTCGGGACTAGCGGTCAGCTCCTACAATGAGCAGTTCTTC. Its translation: CASSSGLAVSSYNEQFF.

This clonotype has ten or more counts. The gene calls are TRBV4-1 and TRBJ2-1, with 10 bases aligning to TRBD2. Germline V gene data show CDR1 as MGHRA and CDR2 as YSYEKL. This CDR3 has 16 residues. The V gene end was trimmed by 3 bases and the J gene end by 4 bases; junction bases not matched to a gene: 6. DNA of the CDR3: TGCGCCAGCAGCCATCTCGGACTAGCGGAGTACAATGAGCAGTTCTTC. Its translation is CASSHLGLAEYNEQFF.

This clonotype was seen ten or more times. The chain employs TRBV4-1 and TRBJ2-7; the D is unclear. The V end lost 2 bases, the J end lost 2 bases, and 13 bases lay between the germline ends. Germline V gene data show CDR1 as MGHRA and CDR2 as YSYEKL. The CDR3 consists of 15 residues. CDR3 region: CASSQTTALAYEQYF. The CDR3, as DNA: TGCGCCAGCAGCCAAACAACTGCCTTAGCCTACGAGCAGTACTTC.

This clonotype was counted between two and nine times. This rearrangement joins TRBV10-3 to TRBJ2-7; a possible D gene is TRBD2 (6 bases). The ends were cut back, 6 bases at V and 0 bases at J, with 15 bases in the middle. Germline CDR1 ENHRY, CDR2 SYGVKD. The CDR3 spans 15 residues. The CDR3 sequence: CAISYGDSNSYEQYF. CDR3 coding DNA: TGTGCCATCAGCTATGGGGACTCAAACTCCTACGAGCAGTACTTC.